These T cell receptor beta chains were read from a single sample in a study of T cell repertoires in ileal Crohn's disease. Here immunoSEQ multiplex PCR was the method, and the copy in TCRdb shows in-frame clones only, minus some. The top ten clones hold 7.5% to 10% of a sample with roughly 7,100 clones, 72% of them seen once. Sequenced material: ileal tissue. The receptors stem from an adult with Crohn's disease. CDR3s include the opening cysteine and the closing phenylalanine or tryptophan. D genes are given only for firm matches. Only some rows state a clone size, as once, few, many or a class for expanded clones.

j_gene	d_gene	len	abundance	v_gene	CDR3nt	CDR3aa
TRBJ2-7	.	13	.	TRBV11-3	TGTGCCAGCAGTAAGGACAGATCCTACGAGCAGTACTTC	CASSKDRSYEQYF
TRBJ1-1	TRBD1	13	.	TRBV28	TGTGCCAGCAGGCGACAGGGGGGCACTGAAGCTTTCTTT	CASRRQGGTEAFF
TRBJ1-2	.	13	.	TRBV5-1	TGCGCCAGCAGCTTCGAGTCCAACTATGGCTACACCTTC	CASSFESNYGYTF
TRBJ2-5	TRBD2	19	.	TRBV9	TGTGCCAGCAGCGCCCTAGGGACTAGCGGGACTGGGGCCCAAGAGACCCAGTACTTC	CASSALGTSGTGAQETQYF
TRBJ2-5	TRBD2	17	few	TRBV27	TGTGCCAGCAGTGGGACTAGCGGGAGGGCCGCTTACGAGACCCAGTACTTC	CASSGTSGRAAYETQYF
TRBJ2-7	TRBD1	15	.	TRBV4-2	TGTGCCAGCAGCCAAGATAGGGACAGGGACTACGAGCAGTACTTC	CASSQDRDRDYEQYF
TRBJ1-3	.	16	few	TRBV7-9	TGTGCCAGCAGCCTAGGACAGCCTAACTCTGGAAACACCATATATTTT	CASSLGQPNSGNTIYF
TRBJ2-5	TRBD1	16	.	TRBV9	TGTGCCAGCAGCGTAGGGGCGGACAGGGGCGGAGAGACCCAGTACTTC	CASSVGADRGGETQYF
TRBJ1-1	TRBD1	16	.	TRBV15	TGTGCCACCAGGCCCGACAGGGGCTTGACGAACACTGAAGCTTTCTTT	CATRPDRGLTNTEAFF
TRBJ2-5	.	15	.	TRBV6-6	TGTGCCAGCAGTTACTCGACAGCTCTACAAGAGACCCAGTACTTC	CASSYSTALQETQYF
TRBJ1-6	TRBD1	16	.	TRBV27	TGTGCCAGCAGTTTAACAGGACAGGGGCGTAATTCACCCCTCCACTTT	CASSLTGQGRNSPLHF
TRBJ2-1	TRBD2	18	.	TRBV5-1	TGCGCCAGCAGCGCCGGATTAACAAGCGGGAGGACCAACAATGAGCAGTTCTTC	CASSAGLTSGRTNNEQFF
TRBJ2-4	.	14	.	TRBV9	TGTGCCAGCAGCGGGATAGGGGTACAACCCATTCAGTACTTC	CASSGIGVQPIQYF
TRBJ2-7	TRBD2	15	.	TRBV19	TGTGCCAGTACCCTAGGGGCTAGCGGGAGAGACGAGCAGTACTTC	CASTLGASGRDEQYF
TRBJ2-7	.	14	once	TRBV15	TGTGCCACCAGCAGAGCGCTAGCCGTGGACGAGCAGTACTTC	CATSRALAVDEQYF
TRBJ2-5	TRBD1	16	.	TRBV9	TGTGCCAGCAGCGTAAGGGACAGGGTTGTGGGGGAGACCCAGTACTTC	CASSVRDRVVGETQYF
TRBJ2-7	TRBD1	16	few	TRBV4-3	TGCGCCAGCAGCCAAGATTCGACAGGGGGGACCTACGAGCAGTACTTC	CASSQDSTGGTYEQYF
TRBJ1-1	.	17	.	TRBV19	TGTGCCAGCACCCTTGTGCGGCAGGGGCTCTTGACGACTGAAGCTTTCTTT	CASTLVRQGLLTTEAFF
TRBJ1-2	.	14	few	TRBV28	TGTGCCAGCAGTTTAGCAGGGGAGTTAGATGGCTACACCTTC	CASSLAGELDGYTF
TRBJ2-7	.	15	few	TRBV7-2	TGTGCCAGCAGCTCACTAGCTTGGGTTGGCTACGAGCAGTACTTC	CASSSLAWVGYEQYF
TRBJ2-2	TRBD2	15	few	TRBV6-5	TGTGCCAGCAGTCCCTCCGGGACTAGCTCCGGGGAGCTGTTTTTT	CASSPSGTSSGELFF
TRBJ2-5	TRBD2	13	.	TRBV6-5	TGTGCCAGCAGCCAGGGAGGGAAAGGGACCCAGTACTTC	CASSQGGKGTQYF
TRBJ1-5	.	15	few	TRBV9	TGTGCCAGCAGCGTAGGCGGGGTGAGCAATCAGCCCCAGCATTTT	CASSVGGVSNQPQHF
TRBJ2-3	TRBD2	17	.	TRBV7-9	TGTGCCAGCAGCTTAGCGCCTAGCGGGACCCGCACAGATACGCAGTATTTT	CASSLAPSGTRTDTQYF
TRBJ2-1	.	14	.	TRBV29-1	TGCAGCGTCCTTCAGTCAGGCCCCTTTGATGAGCAGTTCTTC	CSVLQSGPFDEQFF
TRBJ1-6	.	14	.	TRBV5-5	TGTGCCAGCAGCTTGGGAGCCCGTAATTCACCCCTCCACTTT	CASSLGARNSPLHF
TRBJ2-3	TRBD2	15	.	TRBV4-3	TGCGCCAGCAGTCCGACGGGACTAGCGGGAAGCACGCAGTATTTT	CASSPTGLAGSTQYF
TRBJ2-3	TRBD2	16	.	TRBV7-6	TGTGCCAGCAGCTTAGGCCTAGCGGGGAACACAGATACGCAGTATTTT	CASSLGLAGNTDTQYF
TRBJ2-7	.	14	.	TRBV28	TGTGCCAGCAGCCTCGGACAAATCGTCGACGAGCAGTACTTC	CASSLGQIVDEQYF
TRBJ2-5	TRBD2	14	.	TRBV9	TGTGCCAGCAGCCCGGTGGGAGGGTCCGAGACCCAGTACTTC	CASSPVGGSETQYF
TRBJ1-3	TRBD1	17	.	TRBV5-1	TGCGCCAGCAGCCTCGGACAGGCCGGTGCCTCTGGAAACACCATATATTTT	CASSLGQAGASGNTIYF
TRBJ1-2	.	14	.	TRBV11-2	TGTGCCAGCAGCCGAGGACAGAATGAGGATGGCTACACCTTC	CASSRGQNEDGYTF
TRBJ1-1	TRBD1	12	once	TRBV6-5	TGTGCCAGCAGTCACAGGGGCGCTGAAGCTTTCTTT	CASSHRGAEAFF
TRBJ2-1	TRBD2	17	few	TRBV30	TGTGCCTGGAGTCATGGGACTAGCGGGATCCGTCTCAATGAGCAGTTCTTC	CAWSHGTSGIRLNEQFF
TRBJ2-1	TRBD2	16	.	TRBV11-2	TGTGCCAGCAGCCCACTAGCGGGAGCCTTTTACAATGAGCAGTTCTTC	CASSPLAGAFYNEQFF
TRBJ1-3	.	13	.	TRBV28	TGTGCCAGCAGCATCCGGAGGGGAAACACCATATATTTT	CASSIRRGNTIYF
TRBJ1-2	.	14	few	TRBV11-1	TGTGCCAGCGCTCCCGGGCAGGGGACCTATGGCTACACCTTC	CASAPGQGTYGYTF
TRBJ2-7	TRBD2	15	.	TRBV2	TGTGCCAGCAGTGAAGGGACTAGCGTTACCTACGAGCAGTACTTC	CASSEGTSVTYEQYF
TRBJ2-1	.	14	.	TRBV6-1	TGTGCCAGCAGTGAGCGGCCCGCCGGGAATGAGCAGTTCTTC	CASSERPAGNEQFF
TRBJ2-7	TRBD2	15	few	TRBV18	TGTGCCAGCTCACCGGGAGCGGGGAGAACCTACGAGCAGTACTTC	CASSPGAGRTYEQYF
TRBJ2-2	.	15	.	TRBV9	TGTGCCAGCAGCGTAGCGAGCGGACCAACGGGGGAGCTGTTTTTT	CASSVASGPTGELFF